Sequencing of this TCR beta chain was carried out in a study of graft-versus-host responses after intestinal transplantation. Repertoires were generated with immunoSEQ multiplex PCR, while TCRdb's copy carries only in-frame clones and drops some. This repertoire shows about 100,000 clones, roughly 87% found once; its top ten account for about 0.93%. Regarding this clone: Its cognate antigen is unknown.

This CDR3 has 11 amino acids. Between the trimmed V and J ends, which lost 7 bases and 5 bases, there was a span of 8 bases. Germline CDR1 SGHRS, CDR2 YFSETQ. The specimen was unstimulated CD4+ T cells sorted from spleen or lymph node cells, collected before transplant. The rearrangement links TRBV5-1 to TRBJ2-3, with D unclear. The clonotype originates from a human donor who was the organ donor for an intestinal transplant. CDR3 nucleotide sequence: TGCGCCAGCCGAGAAGGAGATACGCAGTATTTT. It specifies CASREGDTQYF.